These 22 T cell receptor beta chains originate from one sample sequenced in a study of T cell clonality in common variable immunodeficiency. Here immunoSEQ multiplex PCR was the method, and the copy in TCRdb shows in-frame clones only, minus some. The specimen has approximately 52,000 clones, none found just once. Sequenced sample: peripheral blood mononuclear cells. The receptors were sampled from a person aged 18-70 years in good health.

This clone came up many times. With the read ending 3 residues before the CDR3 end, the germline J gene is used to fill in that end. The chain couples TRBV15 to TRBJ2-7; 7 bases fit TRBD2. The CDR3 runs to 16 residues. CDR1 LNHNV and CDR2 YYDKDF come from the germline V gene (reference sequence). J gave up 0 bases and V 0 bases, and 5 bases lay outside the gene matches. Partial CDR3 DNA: TGTGCCACCAGCAGAGATGGCGGCGGGGGCTCCTACGAG. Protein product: CATSRDGGGGSYE. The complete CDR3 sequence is CATSRDGGGGSYEQYF.

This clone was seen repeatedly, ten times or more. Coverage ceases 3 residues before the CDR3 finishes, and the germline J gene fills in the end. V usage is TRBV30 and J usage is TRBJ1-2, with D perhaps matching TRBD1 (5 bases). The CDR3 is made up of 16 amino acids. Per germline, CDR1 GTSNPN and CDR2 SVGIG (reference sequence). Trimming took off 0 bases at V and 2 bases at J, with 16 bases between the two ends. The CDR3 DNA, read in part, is TGTGCCTGGAGTGTACATGGCGCGGGGCTGAACTATGGC. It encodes CAWSVHGAGLNYG. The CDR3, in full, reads CAWSVHGAGLNYGYTF.

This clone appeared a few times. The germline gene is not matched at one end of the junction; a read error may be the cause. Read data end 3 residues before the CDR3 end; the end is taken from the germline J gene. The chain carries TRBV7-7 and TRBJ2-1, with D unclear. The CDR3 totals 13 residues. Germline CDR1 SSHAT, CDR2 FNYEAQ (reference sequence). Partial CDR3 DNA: TGTGCTAGCAGCTTGGGCCCAACCAATGAG. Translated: CASSLGPTNE. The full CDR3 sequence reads CASSLGPTNEQFF.

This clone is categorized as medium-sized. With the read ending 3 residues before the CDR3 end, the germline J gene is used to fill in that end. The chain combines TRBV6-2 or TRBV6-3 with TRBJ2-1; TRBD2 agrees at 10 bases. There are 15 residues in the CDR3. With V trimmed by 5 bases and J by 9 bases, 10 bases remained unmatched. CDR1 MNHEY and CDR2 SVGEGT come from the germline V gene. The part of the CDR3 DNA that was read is TGTGCCAGCAGTCCTAGGGCTAGCGGGAGTTCTGAG. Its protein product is CASSPRASGSSE. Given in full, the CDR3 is CASSPRASGSSEQFF.

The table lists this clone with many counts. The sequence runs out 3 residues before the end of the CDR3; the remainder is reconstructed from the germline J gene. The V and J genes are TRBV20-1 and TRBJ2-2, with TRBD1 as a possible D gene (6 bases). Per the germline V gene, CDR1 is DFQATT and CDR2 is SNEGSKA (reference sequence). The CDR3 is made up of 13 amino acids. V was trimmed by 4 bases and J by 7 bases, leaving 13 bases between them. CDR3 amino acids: CSATHTGRGELFF. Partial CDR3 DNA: TGCAGTGCTACTCATACAGGGCGCGGGGAG.

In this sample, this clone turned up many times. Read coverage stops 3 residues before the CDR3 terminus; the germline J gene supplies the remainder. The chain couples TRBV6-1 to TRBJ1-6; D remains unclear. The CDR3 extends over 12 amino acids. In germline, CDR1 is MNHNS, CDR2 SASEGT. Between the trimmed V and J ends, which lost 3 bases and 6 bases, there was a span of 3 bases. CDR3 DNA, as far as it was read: TGTGCCAGCAGTGATATTAATTCACCC. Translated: CASSDINSP. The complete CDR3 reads CASSDINSPLHF.

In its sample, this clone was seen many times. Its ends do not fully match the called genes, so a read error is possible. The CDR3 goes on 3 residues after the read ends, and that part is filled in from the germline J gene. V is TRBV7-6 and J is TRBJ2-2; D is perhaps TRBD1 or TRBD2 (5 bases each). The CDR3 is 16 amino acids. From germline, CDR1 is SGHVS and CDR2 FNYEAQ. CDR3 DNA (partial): TGTGTCAGCAGCTTAGTCTCAGGGAGTAATACCGGGGAG. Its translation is CVSSLVSGSNTGE. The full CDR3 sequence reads CVSSLVSGSNTGELFF.

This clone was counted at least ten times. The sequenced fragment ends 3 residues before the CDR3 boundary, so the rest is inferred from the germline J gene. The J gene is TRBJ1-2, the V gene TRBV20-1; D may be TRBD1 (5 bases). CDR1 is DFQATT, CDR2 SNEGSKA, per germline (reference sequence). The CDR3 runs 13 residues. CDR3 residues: CSAPATSGGEYTF. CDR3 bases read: TGCAGTGCCCCGGCGACTAGCGGGGGTGAG.

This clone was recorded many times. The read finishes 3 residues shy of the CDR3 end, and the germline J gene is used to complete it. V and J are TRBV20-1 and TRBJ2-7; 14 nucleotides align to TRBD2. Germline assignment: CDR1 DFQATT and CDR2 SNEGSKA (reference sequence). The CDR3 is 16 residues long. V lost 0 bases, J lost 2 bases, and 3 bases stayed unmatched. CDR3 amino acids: CSARDRLAGGAYEQYF. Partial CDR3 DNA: TGCAGTGCTAGAGACCGACTAGCGGGAGGGGCCTACGAG.

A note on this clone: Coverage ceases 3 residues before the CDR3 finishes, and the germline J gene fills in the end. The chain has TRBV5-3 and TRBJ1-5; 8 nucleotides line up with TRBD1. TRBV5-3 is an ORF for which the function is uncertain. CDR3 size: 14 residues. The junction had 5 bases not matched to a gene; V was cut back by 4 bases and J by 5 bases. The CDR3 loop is CARSLDRGDQPQHF. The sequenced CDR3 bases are TGTGCCAGAAGCCTTGACAGGGGAGATCAGCCC.

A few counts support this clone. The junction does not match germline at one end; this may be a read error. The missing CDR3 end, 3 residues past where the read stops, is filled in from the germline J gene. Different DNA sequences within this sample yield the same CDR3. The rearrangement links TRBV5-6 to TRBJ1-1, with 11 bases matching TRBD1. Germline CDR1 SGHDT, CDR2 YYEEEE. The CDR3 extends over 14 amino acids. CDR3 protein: CASSLGTGGTEAFF. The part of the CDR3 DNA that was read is TGTGCCAGCAGTTTGGGGACAGGGGGGACTGAA.

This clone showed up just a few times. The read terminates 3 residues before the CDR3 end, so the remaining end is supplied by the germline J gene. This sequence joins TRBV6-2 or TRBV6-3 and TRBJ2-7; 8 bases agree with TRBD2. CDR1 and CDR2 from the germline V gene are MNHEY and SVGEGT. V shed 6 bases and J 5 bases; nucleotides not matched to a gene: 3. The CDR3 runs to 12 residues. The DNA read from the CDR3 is TGTGCCAGCAGGAGGCGGGGGGACGAG. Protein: CASRRRGDE. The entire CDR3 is CASRRRGDEQYF.

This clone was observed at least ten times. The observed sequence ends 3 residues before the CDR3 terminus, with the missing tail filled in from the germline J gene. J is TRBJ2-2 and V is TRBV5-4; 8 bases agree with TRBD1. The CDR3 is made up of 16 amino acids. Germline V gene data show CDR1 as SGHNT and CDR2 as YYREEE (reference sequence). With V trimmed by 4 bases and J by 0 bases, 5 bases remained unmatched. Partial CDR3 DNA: TGTGCCAGCAGCGATTGGACAGGGACGAACACCGGGGAG. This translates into CASSDWTGTNTGE. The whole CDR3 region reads CASSDWTGTNTGELFF.

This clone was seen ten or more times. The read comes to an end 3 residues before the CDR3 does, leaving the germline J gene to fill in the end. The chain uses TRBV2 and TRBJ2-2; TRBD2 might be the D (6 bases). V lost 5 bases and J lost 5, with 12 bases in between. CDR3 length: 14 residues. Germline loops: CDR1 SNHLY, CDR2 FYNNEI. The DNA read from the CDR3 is TGTGCCAGCAGTCAAGGGACTCAAACCGGGGAG. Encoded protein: CASSQGTQTGE. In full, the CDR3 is CASSQGTQTGELFF.

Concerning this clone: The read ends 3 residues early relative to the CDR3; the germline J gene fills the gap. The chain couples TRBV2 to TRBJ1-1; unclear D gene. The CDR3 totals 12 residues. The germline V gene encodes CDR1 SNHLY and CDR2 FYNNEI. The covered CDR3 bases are TGTGCCAGCAGTGTTGAAACAGATACG. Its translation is CASSVETDT. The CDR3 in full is CASSVETDTAFF. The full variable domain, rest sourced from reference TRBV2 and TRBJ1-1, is EPEVTQTPSHQVTQMGQEVILRCVPISNHLYFYWYRQILGQKVEFLVSFYNNEISEKSEIFDDQFSVERPDGSNFTLKIRSTKLEDSAMYFCASSVETDTAFFGQGTRLTVV.

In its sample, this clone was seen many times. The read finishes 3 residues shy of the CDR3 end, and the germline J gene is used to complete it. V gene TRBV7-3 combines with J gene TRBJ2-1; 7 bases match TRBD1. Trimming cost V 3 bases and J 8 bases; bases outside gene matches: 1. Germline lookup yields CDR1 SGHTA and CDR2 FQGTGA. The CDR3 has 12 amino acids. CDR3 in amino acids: CASSFTGDEQFF. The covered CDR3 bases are TGTGCCAGCAGCTTCACAGGGGATGAG.

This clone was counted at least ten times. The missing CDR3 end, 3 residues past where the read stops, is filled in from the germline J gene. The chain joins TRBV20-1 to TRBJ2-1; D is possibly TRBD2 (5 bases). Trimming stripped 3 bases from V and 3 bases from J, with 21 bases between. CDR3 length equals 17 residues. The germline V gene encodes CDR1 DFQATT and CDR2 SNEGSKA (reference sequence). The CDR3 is CSARNPRLATYYNEQFF. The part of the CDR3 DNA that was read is TGCAGTGCTAGGAACCCCCGCCTAGCAACATACTACAATGAG.

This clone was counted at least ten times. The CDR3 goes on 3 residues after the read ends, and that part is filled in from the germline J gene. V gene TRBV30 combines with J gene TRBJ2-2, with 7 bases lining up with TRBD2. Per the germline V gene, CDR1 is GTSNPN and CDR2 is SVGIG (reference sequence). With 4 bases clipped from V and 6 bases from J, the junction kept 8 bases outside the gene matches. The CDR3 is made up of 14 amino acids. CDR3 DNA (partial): TGTGCCTGGAATAGGGGAGGGCCCTCCGGGGAG. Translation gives CAWNRGGPSGE. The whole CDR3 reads CAWNRGGPSGELFF.

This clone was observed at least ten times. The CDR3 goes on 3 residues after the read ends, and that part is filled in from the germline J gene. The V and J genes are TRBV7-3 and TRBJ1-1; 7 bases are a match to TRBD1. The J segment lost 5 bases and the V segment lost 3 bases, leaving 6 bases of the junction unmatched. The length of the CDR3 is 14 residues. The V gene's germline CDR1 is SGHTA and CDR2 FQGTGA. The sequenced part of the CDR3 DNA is TGTGCCAGCAGCTTCACAGGGGTGAGGACTGAA. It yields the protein CASSFTGVRTE. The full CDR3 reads CASSFTGVRTEAFF.

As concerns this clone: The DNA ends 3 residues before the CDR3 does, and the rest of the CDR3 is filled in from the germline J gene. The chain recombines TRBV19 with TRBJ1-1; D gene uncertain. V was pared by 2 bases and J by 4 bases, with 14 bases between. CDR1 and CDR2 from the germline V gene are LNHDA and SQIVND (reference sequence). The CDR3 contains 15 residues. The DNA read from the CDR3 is TGTGCCAGTAGTATATTGCGGATTTCGAGCACTGAA. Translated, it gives CASSILRISSTE. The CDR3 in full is CASSILRISSTEAFF.

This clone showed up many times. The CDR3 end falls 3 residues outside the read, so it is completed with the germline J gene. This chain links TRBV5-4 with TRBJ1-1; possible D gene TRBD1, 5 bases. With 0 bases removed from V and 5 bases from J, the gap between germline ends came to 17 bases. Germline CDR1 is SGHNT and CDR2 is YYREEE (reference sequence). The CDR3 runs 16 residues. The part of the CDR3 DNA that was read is TGTGCCAGCAGCTTGGGGGTCGGGGGACTCGGAACTGAA. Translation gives CASSLGVGGLGTE. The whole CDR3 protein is CASSLGVGGLGTEAFF. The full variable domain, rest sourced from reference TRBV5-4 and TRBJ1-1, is ETGVTQSPTHLIKTRGQQVTLRCSSQSGHNTVSWYQQALGQGPQFIFQYYREEENGRGNFPPRFSGLQFPNYSSELNVNALELDDSALYLCASSLGVGGLGTEAFFGQGTRLTVV.

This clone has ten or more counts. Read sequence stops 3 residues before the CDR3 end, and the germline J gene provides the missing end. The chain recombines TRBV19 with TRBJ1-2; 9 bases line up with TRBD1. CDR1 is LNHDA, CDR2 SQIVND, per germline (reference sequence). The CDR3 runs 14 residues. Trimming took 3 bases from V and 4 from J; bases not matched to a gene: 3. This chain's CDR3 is CASSMVTGGYGYTF. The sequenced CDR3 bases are TGTGCCAGTAGTATGGTGACAGGGGGCTATGGC.